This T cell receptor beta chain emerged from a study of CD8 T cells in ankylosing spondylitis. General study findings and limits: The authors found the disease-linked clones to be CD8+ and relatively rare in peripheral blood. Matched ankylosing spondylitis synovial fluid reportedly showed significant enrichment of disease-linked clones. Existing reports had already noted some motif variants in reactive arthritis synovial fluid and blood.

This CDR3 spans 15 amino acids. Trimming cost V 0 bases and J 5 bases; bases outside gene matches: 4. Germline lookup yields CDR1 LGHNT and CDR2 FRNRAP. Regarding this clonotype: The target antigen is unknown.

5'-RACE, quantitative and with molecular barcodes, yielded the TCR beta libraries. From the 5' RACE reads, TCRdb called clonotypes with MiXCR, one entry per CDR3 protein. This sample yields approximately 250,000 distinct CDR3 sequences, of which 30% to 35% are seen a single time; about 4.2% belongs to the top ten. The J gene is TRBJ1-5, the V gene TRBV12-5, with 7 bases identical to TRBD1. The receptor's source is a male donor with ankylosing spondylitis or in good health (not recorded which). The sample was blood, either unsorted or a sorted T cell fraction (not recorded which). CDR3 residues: CASGLVQRGHQPQHF. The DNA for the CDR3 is TGTGCTAGTGGTTTGGTACAGAGGGGGCATCAGCCCCAGCATTTT. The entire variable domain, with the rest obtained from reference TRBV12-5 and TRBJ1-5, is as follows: DARVTQTPRHKVTEMGQEVTMRCQPILGHNTVFWYRQTMMQGLELLAYFRNRAPLDDSGMPKDRFSAEMPDATLATLKIQPSEPRDSAVYFCASGLVQRGHQPQHFGDGTRLSIL.